This T cell receptor beta chain comes out of a study of radiotherapy plus CTLA-4 blockade in lung cancer (dated by TCRdb to 2016 to 2019). Context from the whole study: Objective responses occurred in more than 15% of enrolled patients, and over 30% achieved disease control.

Receptor amplification or capture employed the immunoSEQ multiplex PCR assay. This is the immuneACCESS table as TCRdb keeps it, with only in-frame sequences that have V and J called. A part of the clones is gone; compared with another copy, unresolved V genes explain less than half, and the rest is unexplained. This sample is represented by approximately 77,000 clones; about four fifths of them were singletons. The ten largest clones take up roughly 23% of the sample. In the germline V gene, CDR1 corresponds to MNHEY and CDR2 to SVGAGI. V and J are truncated by 2 bases and 2 bases respectively, leaving an intervening sequence of 10 bases. Reading from cysteine to phenylalanine, the CDR3 counts 14 amino acids. The only DNA kept is the CDR3, 42 bases in frame from the first base. As concerns this clone: The antigen it binds to is not known. Base quality data are lacking; no much larger clone is found one base away.

Focal radiation therapy combined with CTLA-4 blockade (ipilimumab) was tested in patients with chemo-refractory metastatic non-small-cell lung cancer. What the authors observed across the whole study: TCR clones derived from tumors expanded in peripheral blood after treatment with radiotherapy and ipilimumab. Increased serum interferon-beta after radiation, together with early dynamic changes in blood T cell clones, were reported to be the strongest predictors of response.

The chain was built from TRBV6-5 and TRBJ2-7; TRBD1 might be the D gene, on 6 matching bases. The sample here was peripheral blood, taken from a patient treated with radiotherapy plus ipilimumab. The TCR originated in a human donor with non-small cell lung cancer whose response to radiotherapy plus ipilimumab could not be evaluated. Some clones in this sample may be carry-over from other donors' samples. The DNA sequence is TGTGCCAGCAGTTACATGGGGGCCACCTACGAGCAGTACTTC. The translation is CASSYMGATYEQYF.